This T cell receptor (beta chain) derives from a study of blood T cell repertoires in COVID-19. Looking at the study overall: Specimens from acute and convalescent COVID-19 originated in the United States, Italy and Spain. T cells, B-cell-depleted T cells, or PBMCs supplied cDNA or gDNA.

Germline-derived CDR1 and CDR2 are LGHDT and YNNKEL (reference sequence). The CDR3 sequence is 17 residues long. Trimming stripped 0 bases from V and 4 bases from J, with 18 bases between. Original analysis: Amplified reference gene primers provided the basis for estimating nucleated cell counts. Profiling relied on immunoSEQ multiplex PCR, and the TCRdb table lists in-frame clones only, not all of them. Clone size and the V and J calls come from that table; the DNA yielded D and trimming. This table holds roughly 250,000 clones, just under 85% found once. V usage is TRBV3-1 (or the pseudogene TRBV3-2) and J usage is TRBJ1-1; D uncertain. The sequence was obtained from a woman older than 75 with acute or convalescent COVID-19. Sequencing was done on a sample of peripheral blood. DNA of the CDR3: TGTGCCAGCAGCCAAGATTTCCGGGCGGGAGTGGGCACTGAAGCTTTCTTT. Residues: CASSQDFRAGVGTEAFF.